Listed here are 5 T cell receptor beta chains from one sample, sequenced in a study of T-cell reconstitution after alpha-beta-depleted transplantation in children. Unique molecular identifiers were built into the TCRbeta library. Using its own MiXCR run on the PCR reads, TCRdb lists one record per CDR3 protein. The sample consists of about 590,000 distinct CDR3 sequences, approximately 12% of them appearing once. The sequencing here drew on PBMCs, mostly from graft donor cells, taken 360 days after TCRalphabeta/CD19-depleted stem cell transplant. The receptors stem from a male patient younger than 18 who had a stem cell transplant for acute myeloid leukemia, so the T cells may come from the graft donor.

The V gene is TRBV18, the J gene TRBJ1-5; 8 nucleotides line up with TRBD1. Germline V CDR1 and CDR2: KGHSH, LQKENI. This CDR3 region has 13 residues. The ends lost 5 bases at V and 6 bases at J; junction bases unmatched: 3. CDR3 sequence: CASSFTGGQPQHF. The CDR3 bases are TGTGCCAGCTCATTCACAGGGGGTCAGCCCCAGCATTTT.

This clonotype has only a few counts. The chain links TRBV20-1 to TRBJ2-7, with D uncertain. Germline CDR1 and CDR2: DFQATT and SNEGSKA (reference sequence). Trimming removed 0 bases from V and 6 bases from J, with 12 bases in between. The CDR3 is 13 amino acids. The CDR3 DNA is TGCAGTGCTAGAGATTCTGTCATACGCGAGCAGTACTTC. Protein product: CSARDSVIREQYF.

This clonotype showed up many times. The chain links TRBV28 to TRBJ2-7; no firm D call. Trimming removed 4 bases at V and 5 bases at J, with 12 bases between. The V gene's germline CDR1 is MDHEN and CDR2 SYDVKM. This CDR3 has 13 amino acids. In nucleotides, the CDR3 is TGTGCCAGCAGTTCTACACGACGCAACGAGCAGTACTTC. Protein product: CASSSTRRNEQYF. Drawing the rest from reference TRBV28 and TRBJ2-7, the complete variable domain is DVKVTQSSRYLVKRTGEKVFLECVQDMDHENMFWYRQDPGLGLRLIYFSYDVKMKEKGDIPEGYSVSREKKERFSLILESASTNQTSMYLCASSSTRRNEQYFGPGTRLTVT.

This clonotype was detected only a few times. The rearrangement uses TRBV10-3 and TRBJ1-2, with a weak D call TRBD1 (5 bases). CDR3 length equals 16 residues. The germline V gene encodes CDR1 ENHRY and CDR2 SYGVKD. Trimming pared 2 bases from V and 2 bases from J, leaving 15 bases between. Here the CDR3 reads CAISEPIGAGNYGYTF. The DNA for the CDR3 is TGTGCCATCAGTGAGCCGATCGGGGCAGGGAACTATGGCTACACCTTC.

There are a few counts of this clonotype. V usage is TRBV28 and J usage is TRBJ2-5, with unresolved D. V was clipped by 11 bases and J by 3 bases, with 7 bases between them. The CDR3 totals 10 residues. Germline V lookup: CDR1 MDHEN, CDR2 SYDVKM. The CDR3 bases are TGTGCCGTGAAGGAAGAGACCCAGTACTTC. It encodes CAVKEETQYF.